A single sample is the source of the 15 T cell receptor beta chains below, sequenced in a study of shared clonotypes between healthy human individuals. TCRdb's table, derived via immunoSEQ multiplex PCR, lists solely in-frame clones and lacks some. This table has approximately 1.5 million clones, roughly 98.5% appearing once. Sequenced sample: naive CD4+ T cells sorted from blood. Subset here: CD45RA+ positively selected. These receptors originate from a man aged 25 to 45 in good health.

This clone was recorded only once. V is TRBV28 and J is TRBJ1-1; 7 bases fit TRBD1. V lost 8 bases, J lost 3 bases, and 12 bases stayed unmatched. The germline V gene has CDR1 MDHEN and CDR2 SYDVKM. The CDR3 has 15 amino acids. In DNA, the CDR3 is TGTGCCAGCCTCACAGCAAGACAGGGTTACACTGAAGCTTTCTTT. Its protein is CASLTARQGYTEAFF.

The V call is TRBV6-5, the J call TRBJ2-7, with 8 positions matching TRBD1. Germline V gene lookup returns CDR1 MNHEY and CDR2 SVGAGI. J was trimmed by 7 bases and V by 2 bases; bases with no gene match: 13. The CDR3 runs to 16 residues. CDR3 in DNA: TGTGCCAGCAGTTACCGTCCGGGCAGGGGGCGCCGGGAGCAGTACTTC. Translated, it gives CASSYRPGRGRREQYF.

This chain uses TRBV4-3 with TRBJ2-7; TRBD1 matches 10 bases. Germline V gene lookup returns CDR1 LGHNA and CDR2 YSLEER. CDR3 size: 13 residues. V lost 4 bases and J lost 4; bases outside the gene matches: 1. CDR3 in DNA: TGCGCCAGCAGCCGGGACAGGGGATACGAGCAGTACTTC. Protein product: CASSRDRGYEQYF.

The V call is TRBV7-9, the J call TRBJ1-5; 9 bases map to TRBD1. The CDR3 consists of 15 residues. After removal of 5 bases from V and 4 bases from J, the junction contained 6 bases not matched to a gene. Germline-derived CDR1 and CDR2 are SEHNR and FQNEAQ (reference sequence). The CDR3 DNA reads as TGTGCCAGCAGCCCCGTTGACAGGGGGAATCAGCCCCAGCATTTT. Its protein is CASSPVDRGNQPQHF.

This clone was picked up one time. The V call is TRBV28, the J call TRBJ1-1; 7 bases line up with TRBD1. V lost 6 bases, J lost 4 bases, and 11 bases stayed unmatched. The CDR3 runs 15 residues. CDR1 MDHEN and CDR2 SYDVKM come from the germline V gene. The CDR3 region has the DNA TGTGCCAGCAGCCTGACAGGGCGGATCGGCACTGAAGCTTTCTTT. Translating gives CASSLTGRIGTEAFF.

The J gene is TRBJ2-7, the V gene TRBV11-2; TRBD2 agrees at 7 bases. The junction had 11 bases not matched to a gene; V was cut back by 2 bases and J by 4 bases. The CDR3 consists of 16 residues. Germline CDR1 and CDR2: SGHAT and FQNNGV. The CDR3 bases are TGTGCCAGCAGCTTAAGGGCGGCGGGAGACCTATACGAGCAGTACTTC. Encoded protein: CASSLRAAGDLYEQYF.

CDR3 coding DNA: TGTGCCAGCAGCTTATCGCACTACACAGATACGCAGTATTTT. Protein sequence: CASSLSHYTDTQYF. The V gene is TRBV7-3, the J gene TRBJ2-3; D unresolved. Germline V lookup: CDR1 SGHTA, CDR2 FQGTGA. There are 14 residues in the CDR3. The ends were cut back, 2 bases at V and 2 bases at J, with 8 bases in the middle.

The chain carries TRBV19 and TRBJ2-2; D is possibly TRBD1 (6 bases). The CDR3 sequence is 17 residues long. V was pared by 3 bases and J by 7 bases, with 21 bases between. Germline CDR1 LNHDA, CDR2 SQIVND (reference sequence). CDR3 DNA sequence: TGTGCCAGTAGTATCAGAGTGGGCAGGGGAAAAAACGGGGAGCTGTTTTTT. The encoded protein is CASSIRVGRGKNGELFF.

The V and J genes are TRBV11-2 and TRBJ1-2; D gene unclear. In germline, CDR1 is SGHAT, CDR2 FQNNGV. The germline V and J ends were trimmed by 4 bases and 0 bases, with 12 bases remaining between them. This CDR3 region has 15 residues. CDR3 DNA: TGTGCCAGCAGCTCCTTACGTGGCTCTAACTATGGCTACACCTTC. This codes for CASSSLRGSNYGYTF. The variable domain in full, completed from reference TRBV11-2 and TRBJ1-2, reads EAGVAQSPRYKIIEKRQSVAFWCNPISGHATLYWYQQILGQGPKLLIQFQNNGVVDDSQLPKDRFSAERLKGVDSTLKIQPAKLEDSAVYLCASSSLRGSNYGYTFGSGTRLTVV.

The V gene is TRBV28, the J gene TRBJ2-1; no firm D call. Per germline, CDR1 MDHEN and CDR2 SYDVKM. V lost 6 bases and J lost 5, with 11 bases in between. The CDR3 extends over 13 amino acids. CDR3 DNA: TGTGCCAGCAGCCGACGGCCTGACAATGAGCAGTTCTTC. Amino acid sequence: CASSRRPDNEQFF.

This chain connects TRBV5-1 to TRBJ2-5; 10 bases align to TRBD2. This CDR3 has 16 residues. V was pared by 3 bases and J by 5 bases, with 10 bases of the junction left unmatched. Germline assignment: CDR1 SGHRS and CDR2 YFSETQ. As DNA, the CDR3 is TGCGCCAGCAGCTGGGGGCTAGCGGGAGTTTTCGAGACCCAGTACTTC. It is translated as CASSWGLAGVFETQYF.

The CDR3 DNA reads as TGCGCCAGCAGCAAGGGACAGGGCCCCTACGAGCAGTACTTC. Translation: CASSKGQGPYEQYF. V gene TRBV5-1 combines with J gene TRBJ2-7, with 9 bases aligning to TRBD1. The germline CDR1 and CDR2 sequences are SGHRS and YFSETQ. The V segment lost 4 bases and the J segment 2 bases; nucleotides outside the gene matches: 4. This CDR3 comprises 14 residues.

The V gene is TRBV29-1, the J gene TRBJ2-3, with 9 positions matching TRBD2. There are 14 residues in the CDR3. The germline gives CDR1 SQVTM, CDR2 ANQGSEA. The V gene end was trimmed by 4 bases and the J gene end by 6 bases; junction bases not matched to a gene: 8. This chain's CDR3 is CSVGLAGGPDTQYF. As DNA, the CDR3 is TGCAGCGTTGGTCTGGCGGGAGGGCCGGATACGCAGTATTTT.

CDR3 amino acids: CASSALGGRQPQHF. For the CDR3, the DNA is TGTGCCAGTAGTGCGCTGGGGGGGCGGCAGCCCCAGCATTTT. This chain joins TRBV19 and TRBJ1-5, with D possibly TRBD1 on 6 matching bases. The length of the CDR3 is 14 residues. Germline V gives CDR1 LNHDA, CDR2 SQIVND (reference sequence). Trimming removed 5 bases at V and 7 bases at J, with 15 bases between.

The V gene is TRBV7-9, the J gene TRBJ2-5; D is undetermined. The germline V gene encodes CDR1 SEHNR and CDR2 FQNEAQ (reference sequence). V lost 4 bases to trimming and J lost 5 bases, with 14 bases between them. This CDR3 is 14 amino acids long. CDR3 residues: CASSSIQYRETQYF. The CDR3 DNA is TGTGCCAGCAGCTCAATTCAGTACCGGGAGACCCAGTACTTC.